The rows below give T cell receptor beta chains drawn from one sample of a study of cytotoxic CD8 clonotypes in ibrutinib-treated CLL. Some clones are missing from TCRdb's copy, which holds only in-frame ones; the method was immunoSEQ multiplex PCR. The profile shows under 300,000 clones, around 69% of them singletons. Sequencing used PBMCs, obtained at disease progression, from a patient treated with ibrutinib. Receptors were obtained from a human donor with chronic lymphocytic leukemia. The CDR3 runs from the conserved cysteine through the conserved F or W. D genes are given only for firm matches. For some rows the clone size is stated as once, few or many, or as a class when expanded; others skip it.

v_gene,d_gene,j_gene,abundance,CDR3nt,CDR3aa
TRBV7-2,-,TRBJ1-2,-,TGTGCCAGCAGCTTAGTCACATACGATGGCTACACCTTC,CASSLVTYDGYTF
TRBV5-5,TRBD2,TRBJ2-1,-,TGTGCCAGCAGCTTGGCGAGACTAGCGGGAGGGCTTTACAGTGAGCAGTTCTTC,CASSLARLAGGLYSEQFF
TRBV5-4,-,TRBJ2-2,-,TGTGCCAGCAGCTGGACATTGGCCGGGGAGCTGTTTTTT,CASSWTLAGELFF
TRBV12-5,-,TRBJ1-3,-,TGTGCTAGTGACGGGAGCTCTGGAAACACCATATATTTT,CASDGSSGNTIYF
TRBV9,TRBD2,TRBJ2-1,-,TGTGCCAGCAGCGTGGGACTAGCGGGCACTTCCATCTACAATGAGCAGTTCTTC,CASSVGLAGTSIYNEQFF
TRBV15,-,TRBJ1-1,-,TGTGCCACCAGCAGAGATGGCGGGGTTGGAGCTGAAGCTTTCTTT,CATSRDGGVGAEAFF
TRBV7-2,-,TRBJ2-1,-,TGTGCCAGCAGCTTAGAATCAGGGTACAATGAGCAGTTCTTC,CASSLESGYNEQFF
TRBV18,TRBD2,TRBJ2-3,-,TGTGCCAGCTCACCGGGAGTAGCGGGAGACCCAGATACGCAGTATTTT,CASSPGVAGDPDTQYF
TRBV15,-,TRBJ2-1,-,TGTGCCACCAGCAGAGGGGTTGTCGATGAGCAGTTCTTC,CATSRGVVDEQFF
TRBV27,-,TRBJ1-1,-,TGTGCCAGCAGTTTACTAGCAGGAGTAAGCACTGAAGCTTTCTTT,CASSLLAGVSTEAFF
TRBV4-3,-,TRBJ1-2,-,TGCGCCAGCAGCCAAGATCTAGGGAGTTATGGCTACACCTTC,CASSQDLGSYGYTF
TRBV7-9,TRBD2,TRBJ2-7,-,TGTGCCAGCAGCTTAGAACGCCCGGGGGGGGAATGGCCCTACGAGCAGTACTTC,CASSLERPGGEWPYEQYF
TRBV7-2,-,TRBJ2-3,-,TGTGCCAGCAGTTCCCGGGATACCGGGACAGATACGCAGTATTTT,CASSSRDTGTDTQYF
TRBV11-3,TRBD2,TRBJ2-1,-,TGTGCCAGCAGCTTAGGACGGACTAGCGGGAGCATTGAGGGTGAGCAGTTCTTC,CASSLGRTSGSIEGEQFF
TRBV28,TRBD2,TRBJ2-3,-,TGTGCCAGCAGGAGGAGCGGGAGTGGCACAGATACGCAGTATTTT,CASRRSGSGTDTQYF
TRBV7-2,-,TRBJ1-2,once,TGTGCCAGCAGCTTACTAGGGGCCGGTGGCTACACCTTC,CASSLLGAGGYTF
TRBV10-3,-,TRBJ1-2,few,TGTGCCATCAGCCCTAACCAGGGGCACTATGGCTACACCTTC,CAISPNQGHYGYTF
TRBV29-1,TRBD1,TRBJ1-2,-,TGCAGCGTGGCTTGGCCGGGACAGCCAAGGGGTGGCTACACCTTC,CSVAWPGQPRGGYTF
TRBV4-3,-,TRBJ2-2,-,TGCGCCAGCAGCCAAGAACATCCGAACACCGGGGAGCTGTTTTTT,CASSQEHPNTGELFF
TRBV27,TRBD2,TRBJ2-7,-,TGTGCCAGCAGTTTGTTAGCGGGGTCTGGCGAGCAGTACTTC,CASSLLAGSGEQYF
TRBV7-3,-,TRBJ2-3,-,TGTGCCAGCAGCTTGGGACTGTCACAAGATACGCAGTATTTT,CASSLGLSQDTQYF
TRBV7-3,-,TRBJ2-1,-,TGTGCCAGCAGCTTATCGGGAGTGGTTGATGAGCAGTTCTTC,CASSLSGVVDEQFF
TRBV19,TRBD2,TRBJ2-1,once,TGTGCCAGTAGTATAGACGGGGCTAGCGGGAGGGTATACAATGAGCAGTTCTTC,CASSIDGASGRVYNEQFF
TRBV2,-,TRBJ1-5,-,TGTGCCAGCAGTGAAGCGCTGAGGGGATCATTACCCCAGCATTTT,CASSEALRGSLPQHF
TRBV5-4,-,TRBJ2-3,-,TGTGCCAGCAGCTTTCCGGGGAGCACAGATACGCAGTATTTT,CASSFPGSTDTQYF
TRBV15,-,TRBJ2-3,-,TGTGCCACCAGCAGAGTAGCCTCGAGTTTGGATACGCAGTATTTT,CATSRVASSLDTQYF